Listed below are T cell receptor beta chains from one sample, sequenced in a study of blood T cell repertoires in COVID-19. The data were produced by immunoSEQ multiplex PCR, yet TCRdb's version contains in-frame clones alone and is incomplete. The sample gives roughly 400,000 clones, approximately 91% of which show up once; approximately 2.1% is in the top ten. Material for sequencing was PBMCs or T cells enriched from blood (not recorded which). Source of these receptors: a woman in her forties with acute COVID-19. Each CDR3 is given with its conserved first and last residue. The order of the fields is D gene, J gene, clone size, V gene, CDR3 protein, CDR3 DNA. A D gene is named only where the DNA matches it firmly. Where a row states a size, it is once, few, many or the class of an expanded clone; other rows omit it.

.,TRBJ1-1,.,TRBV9,CASSPLPAPFGAGSNTEAFF,TGTGCCAGCAGCCCTCTCCCCGCCCCCTTCGGTGCAGGATCAAACACTGAAGCTTTCTTT
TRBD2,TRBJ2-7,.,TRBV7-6,CASSPGWGTRHEQYF,TGTGCCAGCAGCCCTGGGTGGGGGACTAGGCACGAGCAGTACTTC
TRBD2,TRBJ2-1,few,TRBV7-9,CASRKSGGAYNEQFF,TGTGCCAGCAGAAAAAGCGGGGGGGCCTACAATGAGCAGTTCTTC
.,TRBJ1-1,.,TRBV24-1,CASKGWNTEAFF,TGTGCCTCCAAGGGGTGGAACACTGAAGCTTTCTTT
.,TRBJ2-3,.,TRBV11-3,CASSLDGTSTDTQYF,TGTGCCAGCAGCTTAGACGGTACTAGCACAGATACGCAGTATTTT
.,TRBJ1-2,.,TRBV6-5,CASIPSLGGNYGYTF,TGTGCCAGCATCCCTAGTCTGGGGGGTAACTATGGCTACACCTTC
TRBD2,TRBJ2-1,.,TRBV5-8,CASSFSGGQYNEQFF,TGTGCCAGCAGCTTTAGCGGGGGGCAATACAATGAGCAGTTCTTC
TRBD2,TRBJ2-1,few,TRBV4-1,CASRTSGGEYNEQFF,TGCGCCAGCAGGACTAGCGGGGGGGAGTACAATGAGCAGTTCTTC
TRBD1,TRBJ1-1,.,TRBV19,CASSALGTGRSTEAFF,TGTGCCAGTAGTGCCCTCGGGACAGGGAGGTCCACTGAAGCTTTCTTT
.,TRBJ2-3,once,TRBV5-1,CASSNRVFSGATDTQYF,TGCGCCAGCAGCAACCGGGTCTTCTCAGGGGCCACAGATACGCAGTATTTT
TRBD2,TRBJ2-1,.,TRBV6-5,CASNLTSGHYNEQFF,TGTGCCAGCAACTTAACTAGCGGCCACTACAATGAGCAGTTCTTC
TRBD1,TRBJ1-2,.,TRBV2,CASRLQGLYGYTF,TGTGCCAGCAGGTTACAGGGGCTCTATGGCTACACCTTC
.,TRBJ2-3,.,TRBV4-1,CASSPRGRGTDTQYF,TGCGCCAGCAGCCCGCGGGGGCGGGGCACAGATACGCAGTATTTT
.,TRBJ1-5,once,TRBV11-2,CASSLVTDQPQHF,TGTGCCAGCAGCTTAGTTACGGATCAGCCCCAGCATTTT
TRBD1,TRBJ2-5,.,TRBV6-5,CASSKRDSQETQYF,TGTGCCAGCAGTAAACGGGACAGCCAAGAGACCCAGTACTTC
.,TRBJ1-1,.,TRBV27,CASSLPLPRDNNTEAFF,TGTGCCAGCAGTTTACCTCTCCCGAGGGACAATAACACTGAAGCTTTCTTT
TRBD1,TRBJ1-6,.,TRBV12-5,CASGLGGSGDRARPLHF,TGTGCTAGTGGTTTGGGGGGTTCCGGGGACAGGGCCCGACCCCTCCACTTT
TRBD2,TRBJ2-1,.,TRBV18,CASSPTLVLAGDYNEQFF,TGTGCCAGCTCACCCACCTTGGTTCTAGCGGGGGACTACAATGAGCAGTTCTTC
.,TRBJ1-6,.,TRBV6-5,CASTQYGENNSPLHF,TGTGCCAGCACCCAATACGGGGAAAATAATTCACCCCTCCACTTT
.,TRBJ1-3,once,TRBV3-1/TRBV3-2,CASSQQALSGNTIYF,TGTGCCAGCAGCCAACAGGCGCTCTCTGGAAACACCATATATTTT
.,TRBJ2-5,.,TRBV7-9,CASSRGAGAETQYF,TGTGCCAGCAGCCGAGGGGCGGGGGCAGAGACCCAGTACTTC
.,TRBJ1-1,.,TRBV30,CAWSDPGFFEAFF,TGTGCCTGGAGTGACCCCGGGTTTTTTGAAGCTTTCTTT
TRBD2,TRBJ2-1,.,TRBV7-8,CASSQTSGVYNEQFF,TGTGCCAGCAGCCAAACTAGCGGGGTGTACAATGAGCAGTTCTTC
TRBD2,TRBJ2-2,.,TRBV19,CASSRLAGYSDLGELFF,TGTGCCAGTAGTAGACTAGCGGGGTATTCCGACCTCGGGGAGCTGTTTTTT
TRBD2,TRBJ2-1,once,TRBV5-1,CASRFLAGGNNEQFF,TGCGCCAGCAGGTTCCTAGCGGGGGGAAACAATGAGCAGTTCTTC
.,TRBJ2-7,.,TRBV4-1,CASSQVSGGSGYEQYF,TGCGCCAGCAGCCAAGTGAGCGGAGGGAGTGGCTACGAGCAGTACTTC
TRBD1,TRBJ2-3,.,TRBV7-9,CASSYRRGQGVIDTQYF,TGTGCCAGCAGCTACCGACGAGGACAGGGGGTAATAGATACGCAGTATTTT
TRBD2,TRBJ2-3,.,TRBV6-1,CASSGWIAGGSDTQYF,TGTGCCAGCAGTGGGTGGATAGCGGGGGGATCGGATACGCAGTATTTT
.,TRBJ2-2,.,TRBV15,CATSSNRAGELFF,TGTGCCACCAGCAGTAACAGGGCAGGGGAGCTGTTTTTT
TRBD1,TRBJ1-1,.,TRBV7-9,CASSKKTGDNTEAFF,TGTGCCAGCAGCAAAAAAACAGGGGATAACACTGAAGCTTTCTTT
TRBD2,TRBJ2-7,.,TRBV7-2,CASSPTGTSRYEQYF,TGTGCCAGCAGCCCTACCGGGACTAGTCGCTACGAGCAGTACTTC
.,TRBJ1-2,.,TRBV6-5,CASRSGSRGSGYTF,TGTGCCAGCAGATCCGGGTCGCGGGGGTCTGGCTACACCTTC
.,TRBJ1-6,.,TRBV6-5,CASSFSGLSNSPLHF,TGTGCCAGCAGTTTCTCGGGACTCAGTAATTCACCCCTCCACTTT
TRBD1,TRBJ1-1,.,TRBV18,CASSPFTRQGSTEAFF,TGTGCCAGCTCACCATTTACCCGACAGGGGAGCACTGAAGCTTTCTTT
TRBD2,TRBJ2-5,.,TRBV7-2,CASSSQRGVQETQYF,TGTGCCAGCAGCTCCCAGCGGGGCGTACAAGAGACCCAGTACTTC
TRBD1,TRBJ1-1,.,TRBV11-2,CASSPWGQDPRGEAFF,TGTGCCAGCAGCCCATGGGGACAGGACCCCCGGGGTGAAGCTTTCTTT
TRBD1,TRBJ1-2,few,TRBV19,CASSGGQGSYGYTF,TGTGCCAGTAGTGGGGGACAGGGGTCCTATGGCTACACCTTC
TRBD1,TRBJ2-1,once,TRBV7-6,CASSSTGASYNEQFF,TGTGCCAGCAGCTCCACAGGGGCTTCCTACAATGAGCAGTTCTTC
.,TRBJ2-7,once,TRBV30,CAWSSQGPYEQYF,TGTGCCTGGAGTTCCCAGGGGCCCTACGAGCAGTACTTC
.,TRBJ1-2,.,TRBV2,CASSERAVSGYTF,TGTGCCAGCAGTGAACGAGCGGTTAGTGGCTACACCTTC
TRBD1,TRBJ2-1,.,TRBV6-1,CASSEPDRYNEQFF,TGTGCCAGCAGTGAGCCGGACAGGTACAATGAGCAGTTCTTC
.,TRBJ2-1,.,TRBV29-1,CSVSLYSYNEQFF,TGCAGCGTCTCCCTTTACTCCTACAATGAGCAGTTCTTC